This TCR beta chain is from a study of blood T cell repertoires in COVID-19 (dated by TCRdb to 2018 to 2021). In the study overall: The collaborator samples originated in the United States, Italy and Spain and spanned the acute and convalescent phases of COVID-19. Samples were obtained from the ongoing ImmuneRACE study (first 160 participants) and from 1,254 subjects provided by 6 global collaborators. The sample metadata nearly always contained a de-identified subject ID, COVID-19 status, age in years and sex. Where available, HLA class I and class II types were obtained from metadata supplied by the sample provider rather than from assay-based typing. Deeply sampled blood TCRbeta repertoires from subjects exposed to, actively infected with, or recovered from COVID-19 were included in the dataset. The repertoires were released in a freely available public database intended as a resource for research on the immune response to SARS-CoV-2. The material from the prospective study consisted of cDNA or gDNA derived from T cells, B-cell-depleted T cells, or PBMCs. Summary of the overall study and its limitations: Clinical and demographic metadata were provided uncurated, with the amount varying by source and participant.

A note on this clone: What antigen it recognizes has not been identified. It has no much larger one-base neighbor in the sample; base qualities were not kept.

One collaborating source in Seattle enrolled patients while the patients were actively infected and followed the patients over time throughout the course of disease. Each collaborating institution followed its own protocols to collect whole blood in K2EDTA tubes. For TCRbeta analysis, collaborator samples were shipped as frozen whole blood, as isolated PBMCs, or as DNA extracted from either sample type. TCRbeta CDR3 regions were amplified from genomic DNA by means of the immunoSEQ Assay, a bias-controlled multiplex PCR. Under the source paper's analysis protocol: The number of nucleated cells in each sample was estimated from the amplification of reference gene primers within the assay. To quantify the absolute abundance of each unique TCRbeta CDR3 rearrangement, sequence reads were collapsed and filtered. Productive Simpson clonality was computed per sample as the square root of Simpson's diversity index over productive rearrangements. The table comes from immuneACCESS by way of TCRdb, which keeps in-frame sequences with V and J called. Part of the clones is missing from these tables; in studies checked, under half for an unresolved V gene and the rest for unknown reasons. The D gene and trimming were derived from the DNA, and the V and J assignments and clone size from that table. The sample table shows 210,000 or so clones, and over 75% are seen once. The ten most abundant clones make up roughly 5.3% of the sample.

The source is a man aged 50-60 years with COVID-19, enrolled during active disease. Sample: peripheral blood.

The DNA sequence follows: TGCGCCAGCAGCTATACAGGGGGTCAAGAGACCCAGTACTTC. Translated, it reads CASSYTGGQETQYF. The receptor chain draws on TRBV5-1 and TRBJ2-5, with 8 bases matching TRBD1. From cysteine to phenylalanine, the CDR3 is 14 amino acids long. Only the CDR3 DNA is retained, 42 bases long and in frame from the first base. Per the germline V gene, SGHRS is the CDR1 and YFSETQ is the CDR2. Trimming takes 3 bases off V and 2 bases off J; junction bases not matched to a gene: 3.